Below, 25 T cell receptor beta chains from the same sample are listed, as sequenced in a study of long-term antiretroviral therapy in people with HIV. They ran version v3.0 of the immunoSEQ assay at survey level. Assay: immunoSEQ multiplex PCR; the TCRdb copy retains only in-frame clones and omits some. The table records 22,000 or so clones, less than 85% of them present only once. The input for sequencing was unsorted PBMCs, taken 2.9 years after starting antiretroviral therapy. The receptor set was obtained from a woman aged 25 to 39 with HIV.

The rearrangement links TRBV15 to TRBJ1-2, with 9 bases that match TRBD1. This CDR3 comprises 14 residues. Germline CDR1 reads LNHNV; CDR2 reads YYDKDF (reference sequence). After removal of 5 bases from V and 5 bases from J, the junction contained 6 bases not matched to a gene. The CDR3 here is CATSGRQGVYGYTF. The CDR3 nucleotides are TGTGCCACCAGCGGAAGACAGGGGGTTTATGGCTACACCTTC. The full variable domain, rest sourced from reference TRBV15 and TRBJ1-2, is DAMVIQNPRYQVTQFGKPVTLSCSQTLNHNVMYWYQQKSSQAPKLLFHYYDKDFNNEADTPDNFQSRRPNTSFCFLDIRSPGLGDTAMYLCATSGRQGVYGYTFGSGTRLTVV.

Comments on this clone: At one end, the junction sequence differs from germline, possibly due to a read error. This sequence joins TRBV6-5 and TRBJ2-2; TRBD2 matches at 8 bases. The CDR3 has 15 residues. The germline V gene has CDR1 MNHEY and CDR2 SVGAGI. CDR3 amino acids: CASKRAGANTGELFF. The CDR3 coding sequence is TGTGCCAGCAAGAGAGCGGGAGCGAACACCGGGGAGCTGTTTTTC.

The chain combines TRBV30 with TRBJ1-2, with no clear D. V was clipped by 0 bases and J by 6 bases, with 14 bases between them. The germline CDR1 and CDR2 sequences are GTSNPN and SVGIG (reference sequence). The CDR3 contains 14 residues. Here the CDR3 reads CAWSVREGLDGYTF. The CDR3 nucleotides are TGTGCCTGGAGTGTACGCGAGGGTCTGGATGGCTACACCTTC.

This chain's CDR3 is CASSQISGEETQYF. The CDR3 DNA follows: TGCGCCAGCAGCCAGATTAGCGGGGAAGAGACCCAGTACTTC. The gene calls are TRBV4-1 and TRBJ2-5, with 8 bases matching TRBD2. Trimming took 3 bases from V and 3 from J; bases not matched to a gene: 3. There are 14 residues in the CDR3. Germline V gene data show CDR1 as MGHRA and CDR2 as YSYEKL.

This clone was found a few times. The chain employs TRBV5-1 and TRBJ1-2; 10 bases align to TRBD1. Germline loops: CDR1 SGHRS, CDR2 YFSETQ. Trimming removed 0 bases from V and 8 bases from J; junction bases left unmatched: 10. The CDR3 covers 16 residues. Here the CDR3 reads CASSLETGGALNGYTF. CDR3 nucleotide sequence: TGCGCCAGCAGCTTGGAGACAGGGGGCGCTTTGAACGGCTACACCTTC.

V and J are TRBV2 and TRBJ2-7, with TRBD1 matching 8 bases. The length of the CDR3 is 14 residues. The V segment lost 4 bases and the J segment 0 bases; nucleotides outside the gene matches: 2. CDR1 is SNHLY, CDR2 FYNNEI, per germline. This CDR3 reads CASSVDRGSYEQYF. DNA of the CDR3: TGTGCCAGCAGTGTTGACAGGGGCTCCTACGAGCAGTACTTC.

The chain combines TRBV5-1 with TRBJ1-1; D gene ambiguous. The germline gives CDR1 SGHRS, CDR2 YFSETQ. Trimming took off 4 bases at V and 3 bases at J, with 16 bases between the two ends. The CDR3 extends over 15 amino acids. The CDR3 loop is CASSLHFGKDTEAFF. In DNA, the CDR3 is TGCGCCAGCAGCCTCCACTTCGGGAAGGACACTGAAGCTTTCTTT. The full variable domain, rest sourced from reference TRBV5-1 and TRBJ1-1, is KAGVTQTPRYLIKTRGQQVTLSCSPISGHRSVSWYQQTPGQGLQFLFEYFSETQRNKGNFPGRFSGRQFSNSRSEMNVSTLELGDSALYLCASSLHFGKDTEAFFGQGTRLTVV.

This chain links TRBV9 with TRBJ1-3; TRBD1 agrees at 7 bases. The V and J ends lost 0 bases and 0 bases, in that order; junction bases with no gene match: 15. This CDR3 spans 20 amino acids. Germline CDR1 SGDLS, CDR2 YYNGEE. In nucleotides, the CDR3 is TGTGCCAGCAGCGTAGGATTCCCTGGCTCGAGGGGGCTCTCTGGAAACACCATATATTTT. Its translation: CASSVGFPGSRGLSGNTIYF.

V and J are TRBV10-2 and TRBJ2-2, with 7 bases aligning to TRBD1. Germline-derived CDR1 and CDR2 are WSHSY and SAAADI. The CDR3 contains 13 residues. Germline trimming cut 10 bases from V and 5 bases from J; bases unmatched to any gene: 7. The CDR3 region has the DNA TGCGCCACCTCTATGACAGGGACCGGGGAGCTGTTTTTT. Translated: CATSMTGTGELFF.

The chain is built from TRBV7-6 and TRBJ2-1, with 9 bases fitting TRBD2. Germline V gene sequence: CDR1 SGHVS, CDR2 FNYEAQ. The length of the CDR3 is 15 residues. Losses at the gene ends were 5 bases for V and 3 bases for J; bases not matched to a gene: 5. CDR3 protein: CASSGLAGSYNEQFF. CDR3 nucleotides: TGTGCCAGCAGCGGTCTAGCGGGGAGCTACAATGAGCAGTTCTTC.

The CDR3, as DNA: TGTGCCTGGAGGGGGGGGACAGCTGATCGCACTGAAGCTTTCTTT. Protein sequence: CAWRGGTADRTEAFF. This sequence joins TRBV30 and TRBJ1-1, with 7 positions matching TRBD1. The CDR3 loop spans 15 amino acids. Germline trimming cut 3 bases from V and 4 bases from J; bases unmatched to any gene: 11. Per the germline V gene, CDR1 is GTSNPN and CDR2 is SVGIG (reference sequence).

This chain connects TRBV7-7 to TRBJ2-3, with unresolved D. Germline CDR1 reads SSHAT; CDR2 reads FNYEAQ (reference sequence). CDR3 length: 13 residues. Trimming pared 1 base from V and 8 bases from J, leaving 10 bases between. The CDR3 DNA is TGTGCCAGCAGCTTAGTAGGGTGGGGTACGCAGTATTTT. The encoded protein is CASSLVGWGTQYF. The full variable domain, completed using reference TRBV7-7 and TRBJ2-3, is GAGVSQSPRYKVTKRGQDVTLRCDPISSHATLYWYQQALGQGPEFLTYFNYEAQPDKSGLPSDRFSAERPEGSISTLTIQRTEQRDSAMYRCASSLVGWGTQYFGPGTRLTVL.

This clone turned up a few times. J is TRBJ1-6 and V is TRBV19; perhaps TRBD1 as D (5 bases). The CDR3 sequence is 14 residues long. The V end lost 2 bases, the J end lost 7 bases, and 9 bases lay between the germline ends. Germline assignment: CDR1 LNHDA and CDR2 SQIVND (reference sequence). CDR3 coding DNA: TGTGCCAGTAGTATATGGCAGGGAAATTCACCCCTCCACTTT. Its protein is CASSIWQGNSPLHF.

This chain joins TRBV2 and TRBJ1-2; 9 bases map to TRBD1. V lost 2 bases and J lost 8; bases outside the gene matches: 9. The CDR3 spans 15 residues. Germline V gene data show CDR1 as SNHLY and CDR2 as FYNNEI. This chain's CDR3 is CASSETGQGLGGYTF. The CDR3 nucleotides are TGTGCCAGCAGTGAAACAGGACAGGGGCTAGGGGGCTACACCTTC.

V usage is TRBV5-1 and J usage is TRBJ2-2; 8 bases align to TRBD2. The germline gives CDR1 SGHRS, CDR2 YFSETQ. Unmatched junction bases numbered 17, after V lost 4 bases and J lost 6 bases. CDR3 length: 18 residues. CDR3 coding DNA: TGCGCCAGCAGCCCGGCCGGGACTAGGTTCGGAAGGGCCGGGGAGCTGTTTTTT. Translated: CASSPAGTRFGRAGELFF.

This clone was picked up one time. V gene TRBV27 combines with J gene TRBJ1-4; D gene uncertain. This CDR3 spans 16 amino acids. The V end was cut by 2 bases, the J end by 0 bases, with 10 bases between. CDR1 MNHEY and CDR2 SMNVEV come from the germline V gene (reference sequence). The DNA for the CDR3 is TGTGCCAGCAGTTTAAGTCACTCGGCAACTAATGAAAAACTGTTTTTT. Translation gives CASSLSHSATNEKLFF. Full variable domain (outside the CDR3, taken from reference TRBV27 and TRBJ1-4): EAQVTQNPRYLITVTGKKLTVTCSQNMNHEYMSWYRQDPGLGLRQIYYSMNVEVTDKGDVPEGYKVSRKEKRNFPLILESPSPNQTSLYFCASSLSHSATNEKLFFGSGTQLSVL.

This clone was recorded a few times. The CDR3 spells CAISTPPSTDTQYF. The DNA for the CDR3 is TGTGCCATCTCGACTCCTCCTAGCACAGATACGCAGTATTTT. The chain joins TRBV10-3 to TRBJ2-3; D gene uncertain. The germline V gene encodes CDR1 ENHRY and CDR2 SYGVKD. The V end lost 8 bases, the J end lost 0 bases, and 12 bases lay between the germline ends. CDR3 length equals 14 residues.

The J gene is TRBJ2-4, the V gene TRBV4-1; 11 bases fit TRBD1. Germline CDR1 is MGHRA and CDR2 is YSYEKL. The CDR3 runs to 16 residues. J gave up 4 bases and V 4 bases, and 6 bases lay outside the gene matches. The CDR3 region is CASSLLGQGAKNIQYF. In DNA form, the CDR3 reads TGCGCCAGCAGCCTCTTAGGACAGGGGGCGAAAAACATTCAGTACTTC.

This chain links TRBV5-1 with TRBJ1-3, with 9 bases aligning to TRBD1. Germline-derived CDR1 and CDR2 are SGHRS and YFSETQ. J lost 3 bases, V lost 2 bases, and 6 bases had no gene match. This CDR3 contains 16 residues. CDR3 DNA: TGCGCCAGCAGCTTTACACAGGGGGCCGGTGGAAACACCATATATTTT. This translates into CASSFTQGAGGNTIYF.

Only a few counts were recorded for this clone. The chain uses TRBV11-2 and TRBJ1-2; no definite D call. V lost 3 bases to trimming and J lost 2 bases, with 1 base between them. This CDR3 contains 11 residues. Germline CDR1 and CDR2: SGHAT and FQNNGV. CDR3 coding DNA: TGTGCCAGCAGCTTCAACTATGGCTACACCTTC. Translated: CASSFNYGYTF.

This chain joins TRBV4-2 and TRBJ2-5; maybe TRBD2 (6 bases). This CDR3 contains 14 residues. Trimming stripped 0 bases from V and 7 bases from J, with 12 bases between. Germline loops: CDR1 LGHNA, CDR2 YNFKEQ. CDR3: CASSQEEGLGTQYF. CDR3 nucleotides: TGTGCCAGCAGCCAAGAGGAGGGACTTGGGACCCAGTACTTC.

The rearrangement uses TRBV7-7 and TRBJ2-5; D possibly corresponds to TRBD2 (6 bases). Per germline, CDR1 SSHAT and CDR2 FNYEAQ (reference sequence). The CDR3 contains 15 residues. V lost 5 bases and J 2 bases, leaving 15 bases between the germline ends. The CDR3 nucleotides are TGTGCCAGCAGCGACGGCCCGGGGGAGCAAGAGACCCAGTACTTC. Protein sequence: CASSDGPGEQETQYF.

V usage is TRBV7-9 and J usage is TRBJ1-3; weak D call: TRBD1 (5 bases). V lost 2 bases to trimming and J lost 3 bases, with 14 bases between them. CDR1 and CDR2 from the germline V gene are SEHNR and FQNEAQ (reference sequence). The CDR3 spans 16 residues. The CDR3, as DNA: TGTGCCAGCAGCTTACTGGGGGTCGACGTTGGAAACACCATATATTTT. Its protein is CASSLLGVDVGNTIYF.

The genes are TRBV27 and TRBJ2-1, with 9 positions matching TRBD1. Unmatched junction bases numbered 18, after V lost 10 bases and J lost 8 bases. Germline V lookup: CDR1 MNHEY, CDR2 SMNVEV (reference sequence). The CDR3 sequence is 16 residues long. The CDR3 DNA reads as TGTGCCACCAAGAATTTTCCGGGACAGGGAGGTCATGAGCAGTTCTTC. Amino acids: CATKNFPGQGGHEQFF.

This sequence joins TRBV2 and TRBJ2-1; D might be TRBD1 (7 bases). Trimming removed 4 bases from V and 9 bases from J, with 22 bases in between. The CDR3 consists of 16 residues. CDR1 is SNHLY, CDR2 FYNNEI, per germline. The CDR3 sequence: CASSAAGGLSSGEQFF. Written as DNA, the CDR3 is TGTGCCAGCAGTGCCGCAGGGGGGCTAAGCTCGGGTGAGCAGTTCTTC.